This T cell receptor beta chain was sequenced in a study of T cells in localized non-small cell lung cancer. Germline V CDR1 and CDR2: LGHNT, FRNRAP. The CDR3 consists of 12 residues. The protocol was immunoSEQ multiplex PCR, while the TCRdb copy is restricted to in-frame clones and leaves out a portion. Here the sample spans approximately 3,100 clones, under 55% being singletons. The sequenced sample was lymph node tissue, obtained before any cancer treatment. The TCR originated in a woman aged 18 to 49 with stage I lung adenocarcinoma. V and J are TRBV12-5 and TRBJ1-2; no reliable D call. CDR3 region: CASCPLGGGYTF. Here the CDR3 DNA reads TGTGCCAGCTGTCCTTTGGGTGGGGGCTACACCTTC.